The present TCR beta chain was sequenced within a study of Ad26.COV2.S vaccination and SARS-CoV-2 variants. Sequencing was performed with immunoSEQ multiplex PCR; in TCRdb, only in-frame clones are kept and a portion is missing. Of roughly 330,000 clones detected, almost 90% appear once; the ten largest clones hold approximately 5.8%. Germline values: CDR1 LGHNT, CDR2 FRNRAP. The CDR3 covers 20 residues. V gave up 0 bases and J gave up 0 bases, with 21 bases separating them. The treatment denotes: approximately 18 received Ad26.COV2.S at low or high dose, single or two shots; 5 received placebo; per-sample allocation not given. Sampling occurred on day 63 after the first vaccine or placebo injection. In the vaccine, an Ad26 vector expressed the SARS-CoV-2 spike of the Wuhan strain. A single count supports this clone.

J is TRBJ1-5 and V is TRBV12-5; D perhaps matches TRBD1 (6 bases). This receptor was taken from a person between 18 and 65 years old who received the Ad26.COV2.S COVID-19 vaccine or a placebo. This material consisted of peripheral blood, taken in a trial of Ad26.COV2.S vaccine versus placebo. The CDR3: CASGLVQGRGLPYSNQPQHF. The CDR3 region has the DNA TGTGCTAGTGGTTTGGTGCAGGGCAGGGGCCTTCCCTATAGCAATCAGCCCCAGCATTTT.